This T cell receptor beta chain was sequenced in a study of spatial heterogeneity in lung cancer. The CDR3 sequence is 15 residues long. Time point defined: sample taken at primary tumor resection. Unique molecular identifiers tagged every individual TCR cDNA molecule. Via MiXCR, TCRdb re-called the 5' RACE reads, giving one row per CDR3 protein. The table includes 9,500 to 11,000 distinct CDR3 sequences, 7.5% to 9.5% detected once. This clonotype has only a few counts. Its antigen is not known. Study-wide results and limits: Tumor mutation count correlated with how many alpha and beta TCRs expanded intratumorally.

The source was lung tumor tissue, collected at surgery. V gene TRBV12-2 combines with J gene TRBJ2-5. TRBV12-2 represents a pseudogene. This TCR came from a male donor with early-stage non-small cell lung cancer. In nucleotides, the CDR3 is TGTGCAAGTCGCTTAGACGCCATCCGAAAGGAGACCCAGTACTTC. Translated: CASRLDAIRKETQYF.